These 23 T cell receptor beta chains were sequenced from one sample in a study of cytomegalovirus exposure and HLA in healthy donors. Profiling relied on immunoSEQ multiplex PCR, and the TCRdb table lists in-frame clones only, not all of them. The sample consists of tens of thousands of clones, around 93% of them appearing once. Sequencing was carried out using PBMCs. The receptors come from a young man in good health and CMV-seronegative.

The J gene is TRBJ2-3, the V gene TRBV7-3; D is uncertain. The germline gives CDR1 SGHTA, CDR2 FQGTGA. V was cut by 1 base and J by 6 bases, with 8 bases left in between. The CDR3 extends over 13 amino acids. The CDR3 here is CASSLKRSDTQYF. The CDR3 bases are TGTGCCAGCAGCTTAAAGAGGTCCGATACGCAGTATTTT. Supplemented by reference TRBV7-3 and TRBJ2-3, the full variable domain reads GAGVSQTPSNKVTEKGKYVELRCDPISGHTALYWYRQSLGQGPEFLIYFQGTGAADDSGLPNDRFFAVRPEGSVSTLKIQRTERGDSAVYLCASSLKRSDTQYFGPGTRLTVL.

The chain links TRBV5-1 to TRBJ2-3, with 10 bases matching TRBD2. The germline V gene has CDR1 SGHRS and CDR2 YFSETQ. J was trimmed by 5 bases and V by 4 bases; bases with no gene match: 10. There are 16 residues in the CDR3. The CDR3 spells CASSPLLAGVRDTQYF. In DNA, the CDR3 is TGCGCCAGCAGCCCCCTTCTAGCGGGAGTCCGAGATACGCAGTATTTT.

The CDR3 coding sequence is TGTGCCAGCAGCTTAGGAAGACTAGCGGGATACAATGAGCAGTTCTTC. Translating it yields CASSLGRLAGYNEQFF. The chain combines TRBV7-8 with TRBJ2-1; 11 bases are shared with TRBD2. The CDR3 length is 16 residues. The germline gives CDR1 SGHVS, CDR2 FQNEAQ. Trimming at V came to 1 base and at J to 4 bases, leaving 3 bases not matched to a gene.

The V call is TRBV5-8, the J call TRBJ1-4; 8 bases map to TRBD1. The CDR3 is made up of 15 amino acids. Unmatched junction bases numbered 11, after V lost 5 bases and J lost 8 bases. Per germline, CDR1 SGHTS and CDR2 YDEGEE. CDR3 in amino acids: CASSPSIRTGEKLFF. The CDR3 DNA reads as TGTGCCAGCAGTCCATCGATCAGGACAGGGGAAAAACTGTTTTTT.

The CDR3 region has the DNA TGTGCCAGCAGCTTTCCCGGGAAGGAAGCTTTCTTT. It translates to CASSFPGKEAFF. V usage is TRBV5-4 and J usage is TRBJ1-1, with D unresolved. Trimming pared 2 bases from V and 8 bases from J, leaving 10 bases between. Germline V gene lookup returns CDR1 SGHNT and CDR2 YYREEE (reference sequence). This CDR3 has 12 residues.

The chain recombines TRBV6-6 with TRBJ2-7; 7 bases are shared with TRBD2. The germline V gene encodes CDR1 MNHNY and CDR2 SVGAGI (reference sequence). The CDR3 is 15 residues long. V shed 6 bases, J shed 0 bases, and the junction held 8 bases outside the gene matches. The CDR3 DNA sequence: TGTGCCAGCAGGCCTACACGGGACTACTCCTACGAGCAGTACTTC. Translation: CASRPTRDYSYEQYF.

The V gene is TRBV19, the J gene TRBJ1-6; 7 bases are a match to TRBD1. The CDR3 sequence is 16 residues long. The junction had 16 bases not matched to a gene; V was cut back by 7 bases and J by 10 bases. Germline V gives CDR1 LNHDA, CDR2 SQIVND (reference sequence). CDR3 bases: TGTGCCAGTACCCAGGAGGGGGCCAGGGGAGTGTCACCCCTCCACTTT. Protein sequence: CASTQEGARGVSPLHF.

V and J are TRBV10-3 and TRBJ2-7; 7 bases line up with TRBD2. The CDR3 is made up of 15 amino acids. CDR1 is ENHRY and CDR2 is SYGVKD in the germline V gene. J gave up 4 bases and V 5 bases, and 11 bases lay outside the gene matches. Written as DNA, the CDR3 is TGTGCCATCAGTTCCGGGCTAGCGGATAGTTACGAGCAGTACTTC. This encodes CAISSGLADSYEQYF.

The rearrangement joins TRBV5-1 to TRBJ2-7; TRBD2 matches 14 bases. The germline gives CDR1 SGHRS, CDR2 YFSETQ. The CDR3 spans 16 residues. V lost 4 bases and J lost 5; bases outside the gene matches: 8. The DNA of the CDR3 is TGCGCCAGCAGCCTAAAGGGACTAGCGGGAGCCCACGAGCAGTACTTC. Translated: CASSLKGLAGAHEQYF.

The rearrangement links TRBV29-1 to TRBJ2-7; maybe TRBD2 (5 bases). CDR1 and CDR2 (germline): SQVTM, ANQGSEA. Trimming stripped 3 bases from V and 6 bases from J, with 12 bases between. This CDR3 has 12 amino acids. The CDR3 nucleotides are TGCAGCGTTGATTTTAGTCGGGGCGAGCAGTACTTC. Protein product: CSVDFSRGEQYF.

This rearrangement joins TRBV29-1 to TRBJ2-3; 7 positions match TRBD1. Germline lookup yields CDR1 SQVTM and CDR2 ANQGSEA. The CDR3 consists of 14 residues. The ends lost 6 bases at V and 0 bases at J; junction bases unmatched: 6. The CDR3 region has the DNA TGCAGCGTCTGGACAGGCGAAAGCACAGATACGCAGTATTTT. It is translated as CSVWTGESTDTQYF.

In DNA, the CDR3 is TGTGCCAGCAGCGGGACAGGTGGCACTGAAGCTTTCTTT. This sequence encodes CASSGTGGTEAFF. The rearrangement links TRBV9 to TRBJ1-1; 7 bases are shared with TRBD1. V lost 3 bases, J lost 4 bases, and 3 bases stayed unmatched. Looked up from germline, CDR1 is SGDLS and CDR2 is YYNGEE. The CDR3 runs to 13 residues.

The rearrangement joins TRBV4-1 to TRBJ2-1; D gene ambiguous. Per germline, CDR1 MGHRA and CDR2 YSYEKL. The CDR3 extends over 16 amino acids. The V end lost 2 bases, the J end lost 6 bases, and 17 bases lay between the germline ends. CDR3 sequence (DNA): TGCGCCAGCAGCCAAAGGTATGGGCCTCCGTCCAATGAGCAGTTCTTC. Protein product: CASSQRYGPPSNEQFF.

The CDR3 sequence is CASSSQTGLKSYEQYF. CDR3 nucleotides: TGTGCCAGCAGCTCCCAGACAGGGTTAAAGTCCTACGAGCAGTACTTC. This sequence joins TRBV5-6 and TRBJ2-7, with 7 bases lining up with TRBD1. The CDR3 length is 16 residues. Germline trimming cut 3 bases from V and 1 base from J; bases unmatched to any gene: 10. Germline-derived CDR1 and CDR2 are SGHDT and YYEEEE.

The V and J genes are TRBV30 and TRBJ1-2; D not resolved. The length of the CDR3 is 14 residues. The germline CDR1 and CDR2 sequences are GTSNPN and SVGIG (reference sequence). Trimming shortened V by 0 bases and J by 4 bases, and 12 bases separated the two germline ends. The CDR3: CAWSVLPRGYGYTF. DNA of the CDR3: TGTGCCTGGAGTGTACTACCGCGGGGCTATGGCTACACCTTC.

The CDR3 reads CASRGALGQPTNEKLFF. The CDR3 nucleotides read TGTGCCAGTAGGGGGGCCCTAGGACAGCCAACTAATGAAAAACTGTTTTTT. This chain joins TRBV19 and TRBJ1-4; tentatively, D is TRBD1 (6 bases). V was clipped by 6 bases and J by 0 bases, with 17 bases between them. The germline CDR1 and CDR2 sequences are LNHDA and SQIVND (reference sequence). The CDR3 is 17 residues long.

CDR3 residues: CASSPGTGLYTEAFF. CDR3 in DNA: TGTGCCAGCTCACCAGGGACAGGGCTTTACACTGAAGCTTTCTTT. The chain has TRBV18 and TRBJ1-1, with 9 bases aligning to TRBD1. Looked up from germline, CDR1 is KGHSH and CDR2 is LQKENI. The V and J ends lost 2 bases and 3 bases, in that order; junction bases with no gene match: 4. The CDR3 is 15 amino acids.

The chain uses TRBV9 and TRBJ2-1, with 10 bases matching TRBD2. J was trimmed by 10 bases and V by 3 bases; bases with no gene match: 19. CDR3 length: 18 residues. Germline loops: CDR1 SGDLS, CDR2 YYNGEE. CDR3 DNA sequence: TGTGCCAGCAGCGGCCAGCGGGAGGGCAATTCCCTACAGGGGGAGCAGTTCTTC. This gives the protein CASSGQREGNSLQGEQFF.

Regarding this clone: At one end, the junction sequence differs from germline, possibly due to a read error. The DNA of the CDR3 is TGTGCCAGCAGGAGACCTTCTAGCTCGTCGGTAGACTTC. Protein product: CASRRPSSSSVDF. The chain carries TRBV28 and TRBJ2-7; a weak D match, TRBD2 (5 bases). The CDR3 length is 13 residues. CDR1 is MDHEN and CDR2 is SYDVKM in the germline V gene. Full variable domain (outside the CDR3, taken from reference TRBV28 and TRBJ2-7): DVKVTQSSRYLVKRTGEKVFLECVQDMDHENMFWYRQDPGLGLRLIYFSYDVKMKEKGDIPEGYSVSREKKERFSLILESASTNQTSMYLCASRRPSSSSVDFGPGTRLTVT.

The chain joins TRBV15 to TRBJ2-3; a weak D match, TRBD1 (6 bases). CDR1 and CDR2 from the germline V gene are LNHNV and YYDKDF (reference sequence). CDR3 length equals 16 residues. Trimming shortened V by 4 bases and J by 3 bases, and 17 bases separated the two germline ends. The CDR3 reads CATSTFPQGLTDTQYF. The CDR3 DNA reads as TGTGCCACCAGCACCTTCCCCCAGGGGTTAACAGATACGCAGTATTTT.

Here the CDR3 DNA reads TGTGCCAGCAGCTGGGGTGTCAGGGAGGGCTATGGCTACACCTTC. Its protein product is CASSWGVREGYGYTF. J is TRBJ1-2 and V is TRBV5-8, with a tentative D call TRBD1 (5 bases). This CDR3 has 15 amino acids. With 3 bases removed from V and 4 bases from J, the gap between germline ends came to 16 bases. Germline CDR1 and CDR2: SGHTS and YDEGEE.

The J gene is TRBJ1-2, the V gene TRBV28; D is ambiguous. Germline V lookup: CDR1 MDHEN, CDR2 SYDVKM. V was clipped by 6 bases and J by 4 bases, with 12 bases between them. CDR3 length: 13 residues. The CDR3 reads CASSSPFGYGYTF. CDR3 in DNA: TGTGCCAGCAGCTCCCCCTTCGGCTATGGCTACACCTTC.

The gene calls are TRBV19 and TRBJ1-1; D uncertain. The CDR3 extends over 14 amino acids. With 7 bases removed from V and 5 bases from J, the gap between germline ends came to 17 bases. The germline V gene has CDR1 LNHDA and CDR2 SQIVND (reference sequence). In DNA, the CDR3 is TGTGCCAGTACTCGGGGTAGGGATCGGACTGAAGCTTTCTTT. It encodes CASTRGRDRTEAFF.